This entry lists 30 T cell receptor beta chains sequenced from one sample in a study of metastatic and nonmetastatic thyroid tumors. Patients underwent thyroid surgery, and none had received any treatment before it. TCRdb re-called clones from the PCR reads using MiXCR. The sample consists of about 36,000 clones, about a fifth of them appearing once. Sequencing was done on a sample of blood. The receptors were sampled from a female donor with papillary thyroid cancer or a benign thyroid nodule (not recorded which). Some clones in this sample may be carry-over from other donors' samples.

This clone was found many times. This rearrangement joins TRBV9 to TRBJ1-1; D gene ambiguous. Germline values: CDR1 SGDLS, CDR2 YYNGEE. Trimming removed 0 bases from V and 2 bases from J, with 8 bases in between. The CDR3 spans 14 residues. The CDR3 region has the DNA TGTGCCAGCAGCGTAGATACGGCCAACACTGAAGCTTTCTTT. The encoded protein is CASSVDTANTEAFF.

The chain couples TRBV28 to TRBJ2-7, with D perhaps TRBD1 or TRBD2 (5 bases each). This CDR3 region has 15 residues. V lost 1 base and J lost 6, with 16 bases in between. Germline CDR1 and CDR2: MDHEN and SYDVKM. The CDR3 DNA follows: TGTGCCAGCAGTTTATTCTGGGACCAGACCTTCGAGCAGTACTTC. Translating it yields CASSLFWDQTFEQYF. The entire variable domain, with the rest obtained from reference TRBV28 and TRBJ2-7, is as follows: DVKVTQSSRYLVKRTGEKVFLECVQDMDHENMFWYRQDPGLGLRLIYFSYDVKMKEKGDIPEGYSVSREKKERFSLILESASTNQTSMYLCASSLFWDQTFEQYFGPGTRLTVT.

CDR3 nucleotide sequence: TGTGCCAGCAGCTTGACGACAGGGAGCTATGGCTACACCTTC. Its translation is CASSLTTGSYGYTF. The genes are TRBV11-1 and TRBJ1-2; 7 bases fit TRBD1. Per the germline V gene, CDR1 is SGHAT and CDR2 is FQDESV (reference sequence). Losses at the gene ends were 3 bases for V and 4 bases for J; bases not matched to a gene: 5. There are 14 residues in the CDR3.

As concerns this clone: Compared with germline, one end of the junction differs, possibly owing to a read error. The V call is TRBV5-1, the J call TRBJ2-3; the D gene is possibly TRBD2 (6 bases). The CDR3 runs 13 residues. Germline V gene data show CDR1 as SGHRS and CDR2 as YFSETQ. The CDR3 spells CASSLGGVDTQYF. The CDR3, as DNA: TGCGCCAGCAGCCTTGGCGGGGTGGATACTCAGTATTTT.

The CDR3 region is CASSSSGEANNEQFF. As DNA, the CDR3 is TGTGCCAGCAGTTCATCGGGAGAGGCAAACAATGAGCAGTTCTTC. V is TRBV28 and J is TRBJ2-1; the D gene is possibly TRBD2 (6 bases). This CDR3 region has 15 residues. V dropped 4 bases and J dropped 5 bases, with 15 bases sitting between them. Germline CDR1 is MDHEN and CDR2 is SYDVKM.

This clone showed up just a few times. In this CDR3 the conserved last residue, phenylalanine or tryptophan, is missing, so a read error is likely. The chain uses TRBV20-1 and TRBJ2-7, with a possible D match to TRBD2 (5 bases). The V end was cut by 5 bases, the J end by 10 bases, with 9 bases between. CDR3 size: 9 residues. Germline V gene lookup returns CDR1 DFQATT and CDR2 SNEGSKA (reference sequence). CDR3 nucleotides: TGCAGTGCTCCTCCGGGACAGTACTAC. It translates to CSAPPGQYY.

Remarks on this clone: An end of the junction does not agree with germline; a read error may underlie this. The rearrangement joins TRBV13 to TRBJ1-3; D not certain. Germline values: CDR1 PRHDT, CDR2 FYEKMQ (reference sequence). The length of the CDR3 is 13 residues. CDR3 nucleotide sequence: TGTGCCAGCAGCTTAGAGGGCCAGTCAAATGTTGTTTTT. This translates into CASSLEGQSNVVF.

By share, this clone ranks as medium-sized. The chain couples TRBV6-1 to TRBJ1-2; unclear D gene. V dropped 10 bases and J dropped 2 bases, with 17 bases sitting between them. This CDR3 has 14 amino acids. Germline CDR1 reads MNHNS; CDR2 reads SASEGT. CDR3 loop: CAIRAGGNNYGYTF. The CDR3 nucleotides read TGTGCCATCAGAGCAGGAGGGAACAACTATGGCTACACCTTC.

The chain is built from TRBV6-1 and TRBJ2-2; the D gene is possibly TRBD2 (6 bases). Looked up from germline, CDR1 is MNHNS and CDR2 is SASEGT. The CDR3 totals 15 residues. V lost 4 bases and J 1 base, leaving 10 bases between the germline ends. The CDR3 nucleotides are TGTGCCAGCAGTGGGAGTAGCGGGAACACCGGGGAGCTGTTTTTT. Translation gives CASSGSSGNTGELFF.

CDR3: CASSVSGNTIYF. The CDR3 nucleotides are TGTGCCAGCAGTGTCTCTGGAAACACCATATATTTT. The chain couples TRBV2 to TRBJ1-3; D is undetermined. Trimming removed 4 bases from V and 0 bases from J, with 1 base in between. CDR3 length: 12 residues. Germline V gene data show CDR1 as SNHLY and CDR2 as FYNNEI.

This clone was found many times. CDR3 sequence reads: CASSLGPELVAEAFF. The CDR3 nucleotides read TGTGCCAGCAGCTTAGGTCCGGAGCTCGTCGCTGAAGCTTTCTTT. V gene TRBV11-2 combines with J gene TRBJ1-1; no reliable D call. Germline V lookup: CDR1 SGHAT, CDR2 FQNNGV. The V end lost 1 base, the J end lost 6 bases, and 15 bases lay between the germline ends. There are 15 residues in the CDR3.

This clone is judged medium-sized. The V call is TRBV6-1, the J call TRBJ1-2, with no clear D. V lost 5 bases, J lost 4 bases, and 8 bases lay in between. The CDR3 extends over 12 amino acids. Germline V gene data show CDR1 as MNHNS and CDR2 as SASEGT. This CDR3 is CASSSQSYGYTF. As DNA, the CDR3 is TGTGCCAGCAGTTCACAGAGCTATGGCTACACCTTC.

This clone has a handful of counts. The V and J genes are TRBV20-1 and TRBJ1-2, with D perhaps TRBD1 (6 bases). The CDR3 is 13 amino acids. Deletions cut 3 bases from V and 3 bases from J, with 11 bases between. Germline assignment: CDR1 DFQATT and CDR2 SNEGSKA (reference sequence). This chain's CDR3 is CSASLQGHYGYTF. CDR3 coding DNA: TGCAGTGCTAGCCTACAGGGTCACTATGGCTACACCTTC.

This clone occurred many times. V usage is TRBV6-4 and J usage is TRBJ2-3; D might be TRBD1 (5 bases). V lost 3 bases and J lost 5, with 15 bases in between. Germline CDR1 and CDR2: MRHNA and SNTAGT. This CDR3 has 15 residues. The DNA of the CDR3 is TGTGCCAGCAGTGAAGGTAGTCAGGGTGGAGATACGCAGTATTTT. Amino acid sequence: CASSEGSQGGDTQYF.

There are a few counts of this clone. The V call is TRBV2, the J call TRBJ2-7; D call uncertain. This CDR3 contains 15 residues. Trimming took off 2 bases at V and 3 bases at J, with 14 bases between the two ends. CDR1 and CDR2 (germline): SNHLY, FYNNEI. CDR3 DNA sequence: TGTGCCAGCAGTGAACGGGCCCTTTCCATCTACGAGCAGTACTTC. Its protein product is CASSERALSIYEQYF.

The sample holds many counts of this clone. The chain employs TRBV7-9 and TRBJ2-1, with D possibly being TRBD1 (5 bases). V lost 5 bases and J 12 bases, leaving 14 bases between the germline ends. Germline CDR1 SEHNR, CDR2 FQNEAQ (reference sequence). The CDR3 has 12 amino acids. The CDR3 DNA follows: TGTGCCAGCAGCCCCAGGGCCGGCGCGCAGTTCTTC. It encodes CASSPRAGAQFF.

The chain combines TRBV11-2 with TRBJ2-1; D ambiguous. CDR1 is SGHAT, CDR2 FQNNGV, per germline. The CDR3 extends over 12 amino acids. V was shortened by 3 bases and J by 10 bases, with 10 bases between the two germline ends. As DNA, the CDR3 is TGTGCCAGCAGCTTTCTTCCGGGCGAGCAGTTCTTC. It encodes CASSFLPGEQFF. Complete variable domain (other parts from reference TRBV11-2 and TRBJ2-1): EAGVAQSPRYKIIEKRQSVAFWCNPISGHATLYWYQQILGQGPKLLIQFQNNGVVDDSQLPKDRFSAERLKGVDSTLKIQPAKLEDSAVYLCASSFLPGEQFFGPGTRLTVL.

This clone occurred many times. The CDR3 DNA is TGTGCCAGCAGCTTCCGGACTAGCGGTCTTTCGAGAGAGCAGTTCTTC. Its protein product is CASSFRTSGLSREQFF. The chain uses TRBV9 and TRBJ2-1, with TRBD2 matching 10 bases. This CDR3 has 16 amino acids. Looked up from germline, CDR1 is SGDLS and CDR2 is YYNGEE. Trimming cost V 4 bases and J 10 bases; bases outside gene matches: 14.

The chain has TRBV10-3 and TRBJ2-7; D uncertain. CDR1 and CDR2 from the germline V gene are ENHRY and SYGVKD. The CDR3 spans 11 residues. Between the trimmed V and J ends, which lost 8 bases and 3 bases, there was a span of 8 bases. The CDR3 bases are TGTGCCATCCGCCAGAACTACGAGCAGTACTTC. Protein: CAIRQNYEQYF.

The chain couples TRBV6-1 to TRBJ2-2; 7 bases match TRBD1. CDR3 length: 16 amino acids. Germline CDR1 reads MNHNS; CDR2 reads SASEGT. Losses at the gene ends were 5 bases for V and 6 bases for J; bases not matched to a gene: 12. The CDR3 region has the DNA TGTGCCAGCAGTTTTAGGCCTGGACAGGTGCCCGGGGAGCTGTTTTTT. It encodes CASSFRPGQVPGELFF.

This clone was observed many times. V and J are TRBV5-1 and TRBJ1-1; D is uncertain. The V gene's germline CDR1 is SGHRS and CDR2 YFSETQ. The CDR3 is made up of 12 amino acids. The ends were cut back, 0 bases at V and 3 bases at J, with 3 bases in the middle. CDR3 region: CASSLDYTEAFF. In nucleotides, the CDR3 is TGCGCCAGCAGCTTGGATTACACTGAAGCTTTCTTT.

This clone was detected ten times or more. The V call is TRBV18, the J call TRBJ1-1, with a possible D match to TRBD1 (5 bases). Per the germline V gene, CDR1 is KGHSH and CDR2 is LQKENI. V was trimmed by 9 bases and J by 5 bases, leaving 10 bases between them. The CDR3 is 11 residues long. Here the CDR3 reads CASRGVTEAFF. As DNA, the CDR3 is TGTGCCAGTCGGGGGGTGACTGAAGCTTTCTTT. The full variable domain, in which reference TRBV18 and TRBJ1-1 provide the parts outside the CDR3, is NAGVMQNPRHLVRRRGQEARLRCSPMKGHSHVYWYRQLPEEGLKFMVYLQKENIIDESGMPKERFSAEFPKEGPSILRIQQVVRGDSAAYFCASRGVTEAFFGQGTRLTVV.

This clone was seen at least ten times. This chain links TRBV30 with TRBJ2-7; 10 nucleotides align to TRBD1. CDR1 GTSNPN and CDR2 SVGIG come from the germline V gene (reference sequence). The V and J ends lost 0 bases and 4 bases, in that order; junction bases with no gene match: 9. This CDR3 region has 16 residues. The CDR3 bases are TGTGCCTGGAGTGTGGGTTGGACAGGGGGAAAATACGAGCAGTACTTC. Residues: CAWSVGWTGGKYEQYF.

The CDR3 reads CASSLHGRRSYEQYF. The CDR3 nucleotides read TGTGCCAGCAGTCTACATGGAAGGCGTTCCTACGAGCAGTACTTC. The chain combines TRBV28 with TRBJ2-7; D unresolved. CDR1 and CDR2 (germline): MDHEN, SYDVKM. This CDR3 spans 15 amino acids. V was pared by 5 bases and J by 1 base, with 15 bases between.

This chain connects TRBV19 to TRBJ1-2; D is undetermined. The germline V gene has CDR1 LNHDA and CDR2 SQIVND (reference sequence). Trimming stripped 7 bases from V and 4 bases from J, with 4 bases between. The CDR3 has 10 residues. The DNA for the CDR3 is TGTGCCAGTAAGGGCTATGGCTACACCTTC. Amino acids: CASKGYGYTF.

This clone was seen a handful of times. V gene TRBV6-1 combines with J gene TRBJ2-7; 10 bases line up with TRBD2. CDR1 and CDR2 from the germline V gene are MNHNS and SASEGT. V shed 5 bases and J 5 bases; nucleotides not matched to a gene: 12. The CDR3 sequence is 16 residues long. The CDR3 spells CASSRTTAGGPNEQYF. DNA of the CDR3: TGTGCCAGCAGTCGTACAACAGCGGGAGGGCCAAACGAGCAGTACTTC.

This clone was seen ten or more times. V gene TRBV6-4 combines with J gene TRBJ2-7; 11 bases are shared with TRBD1. CDR3 size: 19 residues. V lost 3 bases to trimming and J lost 3 bases; unmatched junction nucleotides: 16. Germline loops: CDR1 MRHNA, CDR2 SNTAGT. The CDR3, as DNA: TGTGCCAGCAGTGATCCCCCGGGACAGGGGGTCCAAAACCACTACGAGCAGTACTTC. The encoded protein is CASSDPPGQGVQNHYEQYF.

This clone has at least ten counts. The chain has TRBV20-1 and TRBJ2-3, with D perhaps TRBD1 (6 bases). Trimming removed 4 bases from V and 2 bases from J, with 13 bases in between. Germline V gene sequence: CDR1 DFQATT, CDR2 SNEGSKA (reference sequence). The CDR3 has 14 amino acids. The CDR3 spells CSATQGFFTDTQYF. CDR3 nucleotide sequence: TGCAGTGCTACGCAGGGGTTTTTCACAGATACGCAGTATTTT.

The sample holds many counts of this clone. The CDR3 loop reads CASSLREALYNEQFF. CDR3 DNA sequence: TGTGCCAGCAGTTTGCGGGAGGCCCTATACAATGAGCAGTTCTTC. The chain has TRBV12-3 or TRBV12-4 and TRBJ2-1; 8 bases fit TRBD2. J was trimmed by 4 bases and V by 3 bases; bases with no gene match: 5. This CDR3 is built from 15 residues.

Ten or more counts support this clone. The V call is TRBV20-1, the J call TRBJ1-1; TRBD1 matches 9 bases. This CDR3 is 13 amino acids long. Germline CDR1 reads DFQATT; CDR2 reads SNEGSKA (reference sequence). J lost 8 bases, V lost 5 bases, and 9 bases had no gene match. For the CDR3, the DNA is TGCAGTGCTTCCCAACAGGGGGCACCCGAAGCTTTCTTT. This sequence encodes CSASQQGAPEAFF.